The present T cell receptor beta chain was sequenced within a study of T cell repertoires in ileal Crohn's disease. Time point specified: inflamed ileum from the surgical specimen. Eligibility required adulthood, ileal or ileocolonic Crohn's disease and indicated ileocolonic resection. This clone was observed once. Its specificity is unknown. Sequencing used immunoSEQ multiplex PCR; TCRdb keeps in-frame clones, though not all of them. The sample carries around 11,000 clones, about nine tenths recorded once. Findings and caveats of the study: High-frequency clones were more common in sorted CD8 than CD4 cells.

The clonotype originates from an adult with Crohn's disease. Sequences were obtained from ileal tissue.

The CDR3 coding sequence is TGTGCCAGAAGCTTGTTTCCGGGAGAGGCAACTAATGAAAAACTGTTTTTT. This gives the protein CARSLFPGEATNEKLFF. The gene calls are TRBV5-3 and TRBJ1-4; D remains ambiguous. TRBV5-3 is recorded as an ORF, its role being uncertain. The CDR3 is made up of 17 amino acids. Trimming pared 1 base from V and 0 bases from J, leaving 13 bases between.